A selection of T cell receptor beta chains follows, all from one sample in a study of cytomegalovirus exposure and HLA in healthy donors. Produced via immunoSEQ multiplex PCR; TCRdb's table is partial and in-frame only. The sample shows about 48,000 clones, 88% of them seen only once. The sample taken for sequencing was PBMCs. All receptors come from a woman in her 30s in good health and CMV-seronegative. The CDR3 runs from the conserved cysteine through the conserved F or W. The order of the fields is J gene, V gene, D gene, clone size, CDR3 DNA, CDR3 protein. D genes are given only for firm matches. Clone size is given for some rows only: seen once, a few or many times, or a class if the clone is expanded.

j_call: TRBJ2-7; v_call: TRBV19; d_call: -; clone_size: once; cdr3_nt: TGTGCCAGTAGTATAGATCCGGCAGGCAGCTCCTACGAGCAGTACTTC; cdr3_aa: CASSIDPAGSSYEQYF
j_call: TRBJ2-6; v_call: TRBV2; d_call: TRBD1; clone_size: -; cdr3_nt: TGTGCCGGGACAGGGTCTGGGGCCAACGTCCTGACTTTC; cdr3_aa: CAGTGSGANVLTF
j_call: TRBJ1-2; v_call: TRBV18; d_call: TRBD1; clone_size: once; cdr3_nt: TGTGCCAGCTCACTGGACAGGGTATCGCTCGGCTACACCTTC; cdr3_aa: CASSLDRVSLGYTF
j_call: TRBJ2-7; v_call: TRBV6-5; d_call: TRBD2; clone_size: -; cdr3_nt: TGTGCCAGCAGTTTTAGCGGGAGCCCCTCCTACGAGCAGTACTTC; cdr3_aa: CASSFSGSPSYEQYF
j_call: TRBJ2-5; v_call: TRBV28; d_call: TRBD2; clone_size: -; cdr3_nt: TGTGCCAGCAGTTTTGGGGGCCTAGCGGGAGGAGACCAAGAGACCCAGTACTTC; cdr3_aa: CASSFGGLAGGDQETQYF
j_call: TRBJ2-7; v_call: TRBV4-2; d_call: TRBD2; clone_size: -; cdr3_nt: TGTGCCAGCAGCGCCCCGGGACTAGCGGGTGGAGAGCAGTACTTC; cdr3_aa: CASSAPGLAGGEQYF
j_call: TRBJ2-2; v_call: TRBV6-1; d_call: -; clone_size: -; cdr3_nt: TGTGCCAGCAAAGGGGGTACAGACACCGGGGAGCTGTTTTTT; cdr3_aa: CASKGGTDTGELFF
j_call: TRBJ2-2; v_call: TRBV5-1; d_call: -; clone_size: -; cdr3_nt: TGCGCCAGCAGCTTGCTATTCCGCACCGGGGAGCTGTTTTTT; cdr3_aa: CASSLLFRTGELFF
j_call: TRBJ2-1; v_call: TRBV28; d_call: TRBD1; clone_size: -; cdr3_nt: TGTGCCAGCAGGATAGGGACAGCCGAGCAGTTCTTC; cdr3_aa: CASRIGTAEQFF
j_call: TRBJ2-1; v_call: TRBV5-1; d_call: -; clone_size: -; cdr3_nt: TGCGCCAGCACCCAAGGATTTGCGGGTTTGGGCTACAATGAGCAGTTCTTC; cdr3_aa: CASTQGFAGLGYNEQFF
j_call: TRBJ1-2; v_call: TRBV27; d_call: -; clone_size: -; cdr3_nt: TGTGCCAGCAGTTTCCCGGGGGGGTATGGCTACACCTTC; cdr3_aa: CASSFPGGYGYTF
j_call: TRBJ2-3; v_call: TRBV9; d_call: -; clone_size: -; cdr3_nt: TGTGCCAGCAGCGTAGCCAGCGGCCCCACAGATACGCAGTATTTT; cdr3_aa: CASSVASGPTDTQYF
j_call: TRBJ2-1; v_call: TRBV5-4; d_call: -; clone_size: -; cdr3_nt: TGTGCCAGCAGCTTGGGACTAGGCCCGTACAATGAGCAGTTCTTC; cdr3_aa: CASSLGLGPYNEQFF
j_call: TRBJ2-6; v_call: TRBV14; d_call: -; clone_size: -; cdr3_nt: TGTGCCAGCAGCCGAGGCCGATTGTCTGGGGCCAACGTCCTGACTTTC; cdr3_aa: CASSRGRLSGANVLTF
j_call: TRBJ1-4; v_call: TRBV30; d_call: TRBD1; clone_size: -; cdr3_nt: TGTGCCTGGAGTGTAAACGTCGGACAGGAAGGAACTAATGAAAAACTGTTTTTT; cdr3_aa: CAWSVNVGQEGTNEKLFF